The source of this TCR beta chain is a study of beta chain features in type 1 diabetes. Findings of the study overall: Type 1 diabetes patients had VDJ junctions that carried fewer insertions and more deletions.

cDNA synthesis used the whole RNA isolate, giving expressed TCRB sequences. TCRdb's copy holds only in-frame clones and misses some; the assay was immunoSEQ multiplex PCR. The table lists 330,000 or so clones, roughly a fifth of them singletons. On this clone itself: What it binds is not known.

On average, the one heparinised blood draw given by each donor was around 110 mL. In all sorted populations, purity surpassed 95%. Sequenced sample: naive CD4+ T cells from blood. This clonotype originated in a woman between 18 and 30 years old in good health.

CDR3 DNA: TGCGCCAGCAGCTTGGGACTTTACAATGAGCAGTTCTTC. Protein product: CASSLGLYNEQFF. The chain is built from TRBV5-1 and TRBJ2-1; D not certain. The germline V gene has CDR1 SGHRS and CDR2 YFSETQ. CDR3 size: 13 residues. V shed 0 bases and J shed 4 bases, with 5 bases lying between them.